This T cell receptor beta chain was identified in a study of blood T cell repertoires in COVID-19. The data were produced by immunoSEQ multiplex PCR, yet TCRdb's version contains in-frame clones alone and is incomplete. This table has 300,000 to 400,000 clones, about 89% appearing once. Unmatched junction bases numbered 7, after V lost 6 bases and J lost 4 bases. Germline CDR1 reads MNHEY; CDR2 reads SMNVEV (reference sequence). This CDR3 spans 14 amino acids. Specimen: PBMCs or T cells enriched from blood (not recorded which). The V gene is TRBV27, the J gene TRBJ1-2; 8 nucleotides align to TRBD1. This receptor was obtained from a man in his 60s who had recovered from COVID-19. CDR3 nucleotides: TGTGCCAGCAGCCGACAGGGGAAGGGCTATGGCTACACCTTC. This gives the protein CASSRQGKGYGYTF.